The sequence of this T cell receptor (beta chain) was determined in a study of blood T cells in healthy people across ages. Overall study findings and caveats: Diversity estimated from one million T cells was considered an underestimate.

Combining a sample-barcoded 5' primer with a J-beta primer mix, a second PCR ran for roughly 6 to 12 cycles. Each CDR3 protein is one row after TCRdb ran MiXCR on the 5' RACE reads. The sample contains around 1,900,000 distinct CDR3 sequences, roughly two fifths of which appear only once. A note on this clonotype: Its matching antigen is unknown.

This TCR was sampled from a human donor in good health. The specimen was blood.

In DNA, the CDR3 is TGCAGCGTTGAGGGGCAGTACACAGATACGCAGTATTTT. Its translation is CSVEGQYTDTQYF. The genes are TRBV29-1 and TRBJ2-3, with D maybe TRBD1 (5 bases). Looked up from germline, CDR1 is SQVTM and CDR2 is ANQGSEA. The CDR3 has 13 residues. V was clipped by 3 bases and J by 2 bases, with 9 bases between them.